This T cell receptor (beta chain) was observed in a study of identical twins (dated by TCRdb to the mid-2010s). Study-level background: The study deep-sequenced TCR alpha and beta repertoires from monozygotic twins, unrelated adults of various ages and cord blood to test whether fetal clonotypes persist. To rule out contamination, replicate twin experiments were performed at different times with different library preparation protocols.

Every donor in the study was a healthy Caucasian. Miltenyi CD45RO+ enrichment and human naive T-cell isolation kits were used to isolate memory (CD45RO+) and naive T cells from PBMC. At least ten counts were recorded for this clonotype. This clone's antigen is unknown. No base qualities exist here, and no much larger clone lies one base off it. CDR3 length: 14 amino acids, cysteine to phenylalanine. The read is trimmed to its CDR3 DNA, 42 bases read in frame from base 1. CDR1 and CDR2 were assigned from the germline V gene as MNHEY and SVGEGT. A distance of 12 bases separates the germline ends of V and J, which lose 6 bases and 3 bases respectively. The library was built by means of 5' RACE. TCRdb lists the instrument as Illumina HiSeq 2000. A universal primer binding site was added through template switching, and the final cDNA carried a unique molecular identifier so that TCR cDNA molecules could be counted accurately. Specific primers in the conserved constant-segment region were used to synthesize first-strand cDNA for TCR alpha and beta chains. To control for contamination, each cDNA library was double barcoded with a SMART-Mk sample barcode plus Illumina barcodes. TruSeq adapter sequences, together with Illumina sample barcodes, were added in two successive PCR steps. TCR alpha and beta cDNA libraries were sequenced on the Illumina HiSeq platform with custom primers. The study's own analysis went as follows. Raw reads were processed with MiGEC to extract unique molecular identifiers, and MiXCR was used to determine CDR3 positions. For each individual, recombination models were inferred using an EM algorithm with the repgenHMM and IGoR tools. Shared clonotypes were analyzed with the tcR package in R, and sharing was normalized by the product of cloneset sizes. To study raw recombination free of thymic and clonal selection effects, out-of-frame nonproductive sequences were analyzed. Through fastp at Q25 and MiXCR, TCRdb rebuilt clones from the public reads, retaining in-frame beta chains. A single entry per CDR3 protein holds the most common genes and DNA from its merged rows. Clone size and V and J calls follow TCRdb, not the original study. Across this sample there are about 240,000 distinct CDR3 sequences, with 10% to 13% seen only once. Approximately 11% of the sample goes to the ten largest clones.

Results and caveats for the whole study, not just this receptor: Conclusions relied on cross-sectional statistical analysis, since the same donors could not be followed over many years. Fewer insertions were carried by abundant cord blood beta clonotypes, a similar but weaker trend appeared in young adult naive repertoires, and no such trend appeared in memory repertoires. Compared with coincidental sharing between unrelated individuals, out-of-frame TCR alpha sequences shared between twins showed an excess of sequences with low generation probability. Excess twin sharing in beta out-of-frame sequences was weaker because fewer shared sequences lowered the signal-to-noise ratio. Zero-insertion analyses could be partly confounded by invariant T cells such as MAIT and iNKT, although diverse VJ usage argued against such confounding for most clonotypes. Out-of-frame TCR alpha sharing in monozygotic twins was systematically underestimated by recombination models, whereas sharing between unrelated individuals was in agreement with the recombination models.

Source material: memory T cells sorted from blood. The cell subset or site label on this specimen signifies: CD45RO+ enriched T cells. The sequence was obtained from a man aged 50-60 years in good health. The chain joins TRBV6-2 or TRBV6-3 to TRBJ1-5; a weak D assignment points to TRBD1 (5 bases agree). The CDR3 protein is CASSYDSFNQPQHF. Read as DNA, the sequence is TGTGCCAGCAGCTACGACAGCTTCAATCAGCCCCAGCATTTT.